A single sample gave rise to the 29 T cell receptor beta chains below, sequenced in a study of blood T cell repertoires in COVID-19. TCRdb keeps only in-frame clones here, not all; method: immunoSEQ multiplex PCR. There are 120,000 to 150,000 clones in the sample; approximately 78% occur only once, and about 16% lies in the top ten. The specimen sequenced was peripheral blood. The receptors were sampled from a human donor with acute or convalescent COVID-19. The donor label of this sample is uncertain.

CDR3 residues: CASSMGRGGPFYEQYF. CDR3 DNA: TGTGCCAGTAGTATGGGGCGTGGGGGCCCCTTCTACGAGCAGTACTTC. This chain uses TRBV19 with TRBJ2-7; D might be TRBD1 (6 bases). The germline V and J ends were trimmed by 3 bases and 3 bases, with 18 bases remaining between them. Looked up from germline, CDR1 is LNHDA and CDR2 is SQIVND (reference sequence). The CDR3 is made up of 16 amino acids. Full variable domain (missing parts from reference TRBV19 and TRBJ2-7): DGGITQSPKYLFRKEGQNVTLSCEQNLNHDAMYWYRQDPGQGLRLIYYSQIVNDFQKGDIAEGYSVSREKKESFPLTVTSAQKNPTAFYLCASSMGRGGPFYEQYFGPGTRLTVT.

As to this clone: Other DNA sequences in this specimen translate into the identical CDR3. The chain employs TRBV2 and TRBJ1-3, with D perhaps matching TRBD1 (5 bases). CDR1 SNHLY and CDR2 FYNNEI come from the germline V gene. There are 14 residues in the CDR3. The V gene lost 0 bases and the J gene lost 2 bases, with 5 bases spanning the gap. CDR3 residues: CASSEARAGNTIYF. The CDR3 DNA sequence: TGTGCCAGCAGTGAAGCCAGGGCTGGAAACACCATATATTTT.

V usage is TRBV7-8 and J usage is TRBJ2-7, with D possibly being TRBD1 (6 bases). Per the germline V gene, CDR1 is SGHVS and CDR2 is FQNEAQ. This CDR3 region has 13 residues. Trimming took 6 bases from V and 5 from J, leaving 14 bases between them. CDR3 bases: TGTGCCAGCAGGGATGGGGGCACCCACGAGCAGTACTTC. Translation gives CASRDGGTHEQYF.

The rearrangement joins TRBV6-6 to TRBJ1-5; TRBD1 agrees at 8 bases. Trimming cost V 6 bases and J 2 bases; bases outside gene matches: 6. The germline CDR1 and CDR2 sequences are MNHNY and SVGAGI (reference sequence). The CDR3 runs to 15 residues. The CDR3 loop is CASSNRGSGNQPQHF. The CDR3 bases are TGTGCCAGCAGCAACAGGGGGTCTGGCAATCAGCCCCAGCATTTT.

The chain links TRBV5-6 to TRBJ2-2; D possibly corresponds to TRBD2 (5 bases). Germline V gene data show CDR1 as SGHDT and CDR2 as YYEEEE. The CDR3 consists of 15 residues. V lost 0 bases and J 3 bases, leaving 9 bases between the germline ends. CDR3 sequence reads: CASSLGGLDTGELFF. The CDR3 region has the DNA TGTGCCAGCAGCTTGGGAGGGTTGGACACCGGGGAGCTGTTTTTT.

CDR3 in amino acids: CASSLSGGASYEQYF. For the CDR3, the DNA is TGTGCCAGCAGTTTAAGCGGGGGTGCCTCCTACGAGCAGTACTTC. The rearrangement uses TRBV27 and TRBJ2-7; 8 bases are shared with TRBD2. Looked up from germline, CDR1 is MNHEY and CDR2 is SMNVEV (reference sequence). This CDR3 has 15 residues. V dropped 2 bases and J dropped 0; count of bases not matched to a gene: 3.

The V gene is TRBV6-4, the J gene TRBJ1-1; 10 bases align to TRBD1. The CDR3 runs to 14 residues. J was trimmed by 6 bases and V by 6 bases; bases with no gene match: 7. Germline lookup yields CDR1 MRHNA and CDR2 SNTAGT. The CDR3 region has the DNA TGTGCCAGCAGGATGGACAGGGGGAGTTCTGAAGCTTTCTTT. It is translated as CASRMDRGSSEAFF.

The chain recombines TRBV19 with TRBJ1-2; a weak D match, TRBD1 (5 bases). The CDR3 extends over 13 amino acids. Between the trimmed V and J ends, which lost 4 bases and 5 bases, there was a span of 11 bases. The germline gives CDR1 LNHDA, CDR2 SQIVND (reference sequence). DNA of the CDR3: TGTGCCAGTAGTAGAACCCAGGGATATGGCTACACCTTC. Its protein product is CASSRTQGYGYTF.

This clone was observed once. This chain uses TRBV27 with TRBJ2-7; perhaps TRBD2 as D (5 bases). Trimming left V 6 bases short and J 7 bases short, with 19 bases between. CDR1 and CDR2 from the germline V gene are MNHEY and SMNVEV (reference sequence). The CDR3 covers 14 residues. The CDR3 nucleotides are TGTGCCAGCAGCCCATTGGCGGGTATGGGGGAGCAGTACTTC. Translating gives CASSPLAGMGEQYF.

This chain uses TRBV7-9 with TRBJ2-5; 9 nucleotides match TRBD1. V lost 11 bases and J lost 5; bases outside the gene matches: 9. The length of the CDR3 is 13 residues. CDR1 and CDR2 from the germline V gene are SEHNR and FQNEAQ (reference sequence). Written as DNA, the CDR3 is TGTGCCGGGGAACAGGGGGCAGGGGAGACCCAGTACTTC. Its protein is CAGEQGAGETQYF.

This chain connects TRBV7-2 to TRBJ1-3; a weak D match, TRBD1 (6 bases). Trimming pared 3 bases from V and 4 bases from J, leaving 13 bases between. Germline loops: CDR1 SGHTA, CDR2 FQGNSA. This CDR3 has 15 amino acids. This CDR3 is CASSFLGTTGNTIYF. CDR3 nucleotide sequence: TGTGCCAGCAGCTTCCTCGGGACAACAGGAAACACCATATATTTT. The full variable domain, in which reference TRBV7-2 and TRBJ1-3 provide the parts outside the CDR3, is GAGVSQSPSNKVTEKGKDVELRCDPISGHTALYWYRQSLGQGLEFLIYFQGNSAPDKSGLPSDRFSAERTGGSVSTLTIQRTQQEDSAVYLCASSFLGTTGNTIYFGEGSWLTVV.

The V gene is TRBV7-2, the J gene TRBJ2-2; TRBD2 might be the D (6 bases). This CDR3 is built from 15 residues. The V and J ends lost 5 bases and 5 bases respectively, with 15 bases between them. Germline CDR1 SGHTA, CDR2 FQGNSA. This CDR3 reads CASSPVGGWTGELFF. The DNA for the CDR3 is TGTGCCAGCAGCCCTGTCGGGGGATGGACCGGGGAGCTGTTTTTT.

This clone has a handful of counts. V is TRBV5-1 and J is TRBJ1-1, with TRBD1 matching over 9 bases. Germline V gene lookup returns CDR1 SGHRS and CDR2 YFSETQ. V lost 4 bases, J lost 8 bases, and 12 bases stayed unmatched. The CDR3 extends over 15 amino acids. The chain's CDR3 is CASSPAGTGTAEAFF. CDR3 sequence (DNA): TGCGCCAGCAGCCCCGCCGGGACAGGGACCGCAGAAGCTTTCTTT.

V is TRBV10-3 and J is TRBJ1-4; tentatively, D is TRBD1 (5 bases). Germline V gives CDR1 ENHRY, CDR2 SYGVKD. The CDR3 consists of 12 residues. The V end lost 9 bases, the J end lost 1 base, and 6 bases lay between the germline ends. The CDR3, as DNA: TGTGCCATAGGGGTAACTAATGAAAAACTGTTTTTT. Its protein product is CAIGVTNEKLFF.

The chain links TRBV6-5 to TRBJ2-7; the D gene is possibly TRBD1 (6 bases). Trimming pared 0 bases from V and 6 bases from J, leaving 15 bases between. CDR1 and CDR2 from the germline V gene are MNHEY and SVGAGI. The CDR3 extends over 15 amino acids. The CDR3 DNA reads TGTGCCAGCAGTTACTCTTGGGACACTTCCCGCGAGCAGTACTTC. This translates into CASSYSWDTSREQYF.

This sequence joins TRBV7-2 and TRBJ2-1; D gene ambiguous. The CDR3 has 14 amino acids. V was pared by 3 bases and J by 5 bases, with 11 bases between. Germline V gene sequence: CDR1 SGHTA, CDR2 FQGNSA. The CDR3 coding sequence is TGTGCCAGCAGCTTGGTACTGCTAAACAATGAGCAGTTCTTC. It specifies CASSLVLLNNEQFF.

V usage is TRBV7-2 and J usage is TRBJ2-3, with a tentative D call TRBD2 (7 bases). Trimming cost V 1 base and J 5 bases, with 13 bases left between them. CDR1 and CDR2 from the germline V gene are SGHTA and FQGNSA. This CDR3 is built from 15 residues. CDR3 in amino acids: CASSLGGGAVDTQYF. In DNA, the CDR3 is TGTGCCAGCAGCTTAGGTGGGGGGGCCGTAGATACGCAGTATTTT. The full variable domain, with the rest looked up from reference TRBV7-2 and TRBJ2-3, is GAGVSQSPSNKVTEKGKDVELRCDPISGHTALYWYRQSLGQGLEFLIYFQGNSAPDKSGLPSDRFSAERTGGSVSTLTIQRTQQEDSAVYLCASSLGGGAVDTQYFGPGTRLTVL.

The chain is built from TRBV18 and TRBJ1-2; D ambiguous. The CDR3 loop spans 14 amino acids. Trimming removed 2 bases from V and 4 bases from J, with 11 bases in between. From germline, CDR1 is KGHSH and CDR2 LQKENI. DNA for the CDR3: TGTGCCAGCTCACCAGAGGCAAGTTCCTATGGCTACACCTTC. This codes for CASSPEASSYGYTF.

This clone occurred a few times. The chain combines TRBV10-3 with TRBJ1-3; the D is unclear. The CDR3 consists of 13 residues. Germline V gives CDR1 ENHRY, CDR2 SYGVKD. Trimming shortened V by 8 bases and J by 2 bases, and 10 bases separated the two germline ends. The CDR3 DNA reads TGTGCCATCGAGGGCAGAGCTGGAAACACCATATATTTT. This sequence encodes CAIEGRAGNTIYF.

The chain is built from TRBV5-1 and TRBJ1-4, with D unresolved. Per the germline V gene, CDR1 is SGHRS and CDR2 is YFSETQ. There are 15 residues in the CDR3. Trimming cost V 2 bases and J 3 bases, with 11 bases left between them. The CDR3 DNA is TGCGCCAGCAGCTTATCCTTGGGCTCTAATGAAAAACTGTTTTTT. Translation gives CASSLSLGSNEKLFF.

This clone was counted between two and nine times. This chain connects TRBV18 to TRBJ1-1; weak D call: TRBD1 (5 bases). This CDR3 has 15 amino acids. From germline, CDR1 is KGHSH and CDR2 LQKENI. V lost 3 bases and J 5 bases, leaving 16 bases between the germline ends. CDR3 residues: CASSPRPGGDTEAFF. In DNA form, the CDR3 reads TGTGCCAGCTCACCCCGACCAGGAGGGGATACTGAAGCTTTCTTT.

This sequence joins TRBV6-6 and TRBJ1-1, with D possibly being TRBD1 (5 bases). The germline V gene has CDR1 MNHNY and CDR2 SVGAGI (reference sequence). V shed 4 bases and J shed 7 bases, with 13 bases lying between them. The CDR3 is 13 residues long. The CDR3 sequence: CASSFTGESEAFF. CDR3 coding DNA: TGTGCCAGCAGTTTTACAGGTGAGAGTGAAGCTTTCTTT.

The chain uses TRBV5-6 and TRBJ1-1; perhaps TRBD1 as D (5 bases). Trimming left V 4 bases short and J 4 bases short, with 11 bases between. CDR3 length equals 13 residues. CDR1 is SGHDT, CDR2 YYEEEE, per germline. The CDR3 DNA reads TGTGCCAGCAGCCTCTGGGGGGGCACTGAAGCTTTCTTT. It specifies CASSLWGGTEAFF.

This rearrangement joins TRBV15 to TRBJ2-7, with 9 bases lining up with TRBD1. Per germline, CDR1 LNHNV and CDR2 YYDKDF (reference sequence). The CDR3 runs 17 residues. The junction had 10 bases not matched to a gene; V was cut back by 0 bases and J by 4 bases. CDR3 nucleotide sequence: TGTGCCACCAGCAGAGATTTCGGGACAGGGTCGCTATACGAGCAGTACTTC. Translated: CATSRDFGTGSLYEQYF. The entire variable domain, with the rest obtained from reference TRBV15 and TRBJ2-7, is as follows: DAMVIQNPRYQVTQFGKPVTLSCSQTLNHNVMYWYQQKSSQAPKLLFHYYDKDFNNEADTPDNFQSRRPNTSFCFLDIRSPGLGDTAMYLCATSRDFGTGSLYEQYFGPGTRLTVT.

This clone was found a few times. V and J are TRBV4-3 and TRBJ2-1; 8 nucleotides agree with TRBD2. The CDR3 has 17 amino acids. Trimming cost V 0 bases and J 1 base; bases outside gene matches: 5. The germline V gene encodes CDR1 LGHNA and CDR2 YSLEER. CDR3 in DNA: TGCGCCAGCAGCCAAGAGGCTAGCGGGCGTTCCTACAATGAGCAGTTCTTC. Translating gives CASSQEASGRSYNEQFF.

In DNA form, the CDR3 reads TGTGCCAGCAGTTACTTGATCGGGATTTCTCTAGCGGGGGGCTCCTACAATGAGCAGTTCTTC. Translation gives CASSYLIGISLAGGSYNEQFF. The genes are TRBV6-2 or TRBV6-3 and TRBJ2-1, with 11 bases fitting TRBD2. Per the germline V gene, CDR1 is MNHEY and CDR2 is SVGEGT. CDR3 size: 21 residues. Trimming cost V 1 base and J 0 bases; bases outside gene matches: 14.

V usage is TRBV27 and J usage is TRBJ2-7; D is perhaps TRBD2 (6 bases). This CDR3 comprises 14 residues. Trimming stripped 0 bases from V and 7 bases from J, with 13 bases between. From germline, CDR1 is MNHEY and CDR2 SMNVEV (reference sequence). The CDR3 is CASSLSRQGGEQYF. The CDR3 bases are TGTGCCAGCAGTTTATCAAGGCAGGGAGGAGAGCAGTACTTC.

V and J are TRBV3-1 (or the pseudogene TRBV3-2) and TRBJ1-6; tentative D call: TRBD1 (6 bases). CDR3 length: 15 amino acids. Germline assignment: CDR1 LGHDT and CDR2 YNNKEL (reference sequence). V shed 6 bases and J shed 7 bases, with 16 bases lying between them. CDR3 in amino acids: CASRATGGENSPLHF. CDR3 nucleotides: TGTGCCAGCAGGGCCACGGGGGGCGAGAATTCACCCCTCCACTTT.

The chain is built from TRBV6-5 and TRBJ2-7; TRBD2 matches 7 bases. The CDR3 is 13 residues long. The V gene end was trimmed by 6 bases and the J gene end by 4 bases; junction bases not matched to a gene: 6. CDR1 and CDR2 from the germline V gene are MNHEY and SVGAGI. In DNA, the CDR3 is TGTGCCAGCAGGACGGGGGGAACTTACGAGCAGTACTTC. Its protein product is CASRTGGTYEQYF.